This passage covers 26 T cell receptor beta chains from one sample sequenced in a study of technical replicates of blood from several donors (dated by TCRdb to 2015 to 2018). Receptors were amplified or captured by the immunoSEQ multiplex PCR assay. TCRdb took this table from immuneACCESS and kept in-frame rearrangements with V and J called. Such tables lack part of the clones; where checked against another copy, unresolved V genes explain under half of the gap, and the rest is unexplained. The sample table holds more than 65,000 clones, of which around nine tenths were seen once. The ten largest make up 0.41% of the sample. Specimen: T cells isolated from PBMCs. The receptor source for this set is a human donor in good health.

The CDR3 loop is CSVEPRDGIGPEAFF. CDR3 DNA: TGCAGCGTTGAACCCAGGGATGGGATAGGCCCTGAAGCTTTCTTT. The chain is built from TRBV29-1 and TRBJ1-1, with D perhaps TRBD1 (5 bases). The CDR3 extends over 15 amino acids. V lost 2 bases, J lost 6 bases, and 19 bases lay in between. Germline V CDR1 and CDR2: SQVTM, ANQGSEA.

V usage is TRBV2 and J usage is TRBJ2-5; possibly TRBD1 for D (7 bases). Germline V gives CDR1 SNHLY, CDR2 FYNNEI. The CDR3 covers 14 residues. V lost 8 bases to trimming and J lost 1 base, with 14 bases between them. CDR3 sequence (DNA): TGTGCCAGCGTGACTAGGGGGCCCCAAGAGACCCAGTACTTC. It encodes CASVTRGPQETQYF. The whole variable domain, filled in from reference TRBV2 and TRBJ2-5, reads EPEVTQTPSHQVTQMGQEVILRCVPISNHLYFYWYRQILGQKVEFLVSFYNNEISEKSEIFDDQFSVERPDGSNFTLKIRSTKLEDSAMYFCASVTRGPQETQYFGPGTRLLVL.

The V call is TRBV5-1, the J call TRBJ2-5; the D gene is possibly TRBD2 (5 bases). The V end was cut by 2 bases, the J end by 0 bases, with 8 bases between. CDR1 SGHRS and CDR2 YFSETQ come from the germline V gene. CDR3 length: 14 amino acids. Written as DNA, the CDR3 is TGCGCCAGCAGCTTAGACGGGGACCAAGAGACCCAGTACTTC. It encodes CASSLDGDQETQYF.

V and J are TRBV7-3 and TRBJ1-1; no reliable D call. V lost 5 bases to trimming and J lost 1 base, with 8 bases between them. CDR3 length: 13 residues. Germline V gene lookup returns CDR1 SGHTA and CDR2 FQGTGA. The CDR3 DNA reads as TGTGCCAGCAGCCTCATACAGAACACTGAAGCTTTCTTT. This codes for CASSLIQNTEAFF. The full variable domain, completed using reference TRBV7-3 and TRBJ1-1, is GAGVSQTPSNKVTEKGKYVELRCDPISGHTALYWYRQSLGQGPEFLIYFQGTGAADDSGLPNDRFFAVRPEGSVSTLKIQRTERGDSAVYLCASSLIQNTEAFFGQGTRLTVV.

The DNA of the CDR3 is TGTGCCAGCAGCCAAGTGATCGGCGGGAGTGTTTACAATGAGCAGTTCTTC. The encoded protein is CASSQVIGGSVYNEQFF. This chain links TRBV4-2 with TRBJ2-1, with TRBD2 matching over 7 bases. The ends lost 1 base at V and 4 bases at J; junction bases unmatched: 10. The CDR3 is 17 residues long. From germline, CDR1 is LGHNA and CDR2 YNFKEQ.

This rearrangement joins TRBV4-2 to TRBJ1-4; 7 nucleotides line up with TRBD1. Trimming at V came to 0 bases and at J to 3 bases, leaving 4 bases not matched to a gene. This CDR3 has 16 residues. Germline lookup yields CDR1 LGHNA and CDR2 YNFKEQ. The CDR3, as DNA: TGTGCCAGCAGCCAAGAAGAGGGGGCAGCTAATGAAAAACTGTTTTTT. Encoded protein: CASSQEEGAANEKLFF.

The genes are TRBV9 and TRBJ2-2; 7 positions agree with TRBD2. This CDR3 spans 14 amino acids. The V gene end was trimmed by 2 bases and the J gene end by 5 bases; junction bases not matched to a gene: 3. The germline CDR1 and CDR2 sequences are SGDLS and YYNGEE. The CDR3 DNA follows: TGTGCCAGCAGCGTGGGGGGGGGAACCGGGGAGCTGTTTTTT. Translating it yields CASSVGGGTGELFF.

This chain links TRBV6-5 with TRBJ1-1; TRBD1 is a possible D gene (5 bases). The CDR3 has 13 amino acids. V gave up 4 bases and J gave up 3 bases, with 9 bases separating them. From germline, CDR1 is MNHEY and CDR2 SVGAGI. The CDR3 nucleotides read TGTGCCAGCAGTTCTACAGGCTACACTGAAGCTTTCTTT. It is translated as CASSSTGYTEAFF.

The chain uses TRBV11-3 and TRBJ1-1; D remains ambiguous. The CDR3 runs 12 residues. V was shortened by 6 bases and J by 2 bases, with 7 bases between the two germline ends. From germline, CDR1 is SGHNT and CDR2 YENEEA. The CDR3 DNA is TGTGCCAGCAGACAAATAAACACTGAAGCTTTCTTT. Amino acid sequence: CASRQINTEAFF.

This clone has just a few counts. The J gene is TRBJ2-7, the V gene TRBV19, with D possibly TRBD2 on 6 matching bases. V dropped 10 bases and J dropped 0 bases, with 16 bases sitting between them. Germline-derived CDR1 and CDR2 are LNHDA and SQIVND (reference sequence). This CDR3 spans 14 amino acids. Here the CDR3 DNA reads TGTGCCACCAAACGGGAGTTAAGCTCCTACGAGCAGTACTTC. Protein: CATKRELSSYEQYF.

As DNA, the CDR3 is TGCGCCAGCGCCTCGGTAGAATACGAGCAGTACTTC. This encodes CASASVEYEQYF. V usage is TRBV4-1 and J usage is TRBJ2-7; D gene uncertain. The CDR3 is made up of 12 amino acids. Trimming took off 8 bases at V and 4 bases at J, with 12 bases between the two ends. Germline CDR1 reads MGHRA; CDR2 reads YSYEKL.

The V and J genes are TRBV9 and TRBJ2-7; TRBD1 agrees at 7 bases. Trimming at V came to 4 bases and at J to 2 bases, leaving 12 bases not matched to a gene. CDR1 is SGDLS and CDR2 is YYNGEE in the germline V gene. The CDR3 has 16 amino acids. CDR3 protein: CASSPHIRDSAYEQYF. The CDR3 bases are TGTGCCAGCAGCCCTCACATTAGGGACAGTGCCTACGAGCAGTACTTC.

J is TRBJ2-5 and V is TRBV27; D perhaps matches TRBD2 (6 bases). V dropped 6 bases and J dropped 4 bases, with 12 bases sitting between them. The length of the CDR3 is 13 residues. CDR1 is MNHEY, CDR2 SMNVEV, per germline (reference sequence). CDR3 in DNA: TGTGCCAGCAGCAGCGGGCCCCCAGAGACCCAGTACTTC. Its protein is CASSSGPPETQYF.

The chain links TRBV19 to TRBJ2-3; TRBD1 matches 10 bases. Trimming removed 2 bases from V and 3 bases from J; junction bases left unmatched: 2. The CDR3 extends over 15 amino acids. Germline CDR1 and CDR2: LNHDA and SQIVND (reference sequence). The DNA for the CDR3 is TGTGCCAGTAGTATATGGGGACAGGGGACAGATACGCAGTATTTT. It specifies CASSIWGQGTDTQYF.

The J gene is TRBJ2-1, the V gene TRBV11-3; weak D call: TRBD2 (7 bases). This CDR3 is built from 16 residues. The germline gives CDR1 SGHNT, CDR2 YENEEA. V was cut by 9 bases and J by 0 bases, with 18 bases left in between. CDR3 coding DNA: TGTGCCAGTGTTGGGGGGGGCTCCAACTCCTACAATGAGCAGTTCTTC. Its protein is CASVGGGSNSYNEQFF.

J is TRBJ2-5 and V is TRBV21-1; the table's D gene call, TRBD2, was not cross checked with the DNA. TRBV21-1 is recorded as a pseudogene. The CDR3 has 14 residues. The CDR3 region is CASSSWTSLETQYF. The CDR3 DNA follows: TGTGCCAGCAGCTCCTGGACTAGTCTCGAGACCCAGTACTTC.

This sequence joins TRBV6-1 and TRBJ1-1; 7 nucleotides align to TRBD1. With 4 bases clipped from V and 5 bases from J, the junction kept 16 bases outside the gene matches. The CDR3 loop spans 17 amino acids. Germline V lookup: CDR1 MNHNS, CDR2 SASEGT. This CDR3 is CASSALSYGTVVTEAFF. In DNA, the CDR3 is TGTGCCAGCAGTGCTCTATCCTACGGGACAGTTGTGACTGAAGCTTTCTTT.

This chain links TRBV7-9 with TRBJ1-2, with 9 bases matching TRBD1. Germline V CDR1 and CDR2: SEHNR, FQNEAQ (reference sequence). The CDR3 covers 17 residues. V shed 2 bases, J shed 3 bases, and the junction held 10 bases outside the gene matches. This CDR3 is CASSLTGTGRYHYGYTF. Written as DNA, the CDR3 is TGTGCCAGCAGCTTAACGGGGACAGGGCGCTACCACTATGGCTACACCTTC.

V and J are TRBV7-9 and TRBJ2-7; 9 bases agree with TRBD1. Trimming at V came to 5 bases and at J to 7 bases, leaving 6 bases not matched to a gene. In germline, CDR1 is SEHNR, CDR2 FQNEAQ (reference sequence). This CDR3 is built from 13 residues. The DNA for the CDR3 is TGTGCCAGCAGCCCTGGGACAGGGCTGGAGCAGTACTTC. Its translation: CASSPGTGLEQYF.

V gene TRBV10-3 combines with J gene TRBJ1-2; D call uncertain. Germline lookup yields CDR1 ENHRY and CDR2 SYGVKD. Trimming took 4 bases from V and 8 from J, leaving 11 bases between them. This CDR3 has 12 amino acids. In DNA form, the CDR3 reads TGTGCCATCAGTGGAACGACAAGCGGCTACACCTTC. It translates to CAISGTTSGYTF.

J is TRBJ2-4 and V is TRBV2; the D gene is possibly TRBD2 (5 bases). This CDR3 comprises 13 residues. CDR1 SNHLY and CDR2 FYNNEI come from the germline V gene. V was clipped by 4 bases and J by 1 base, with 5 bases between them. Here the CDR3 DNA reads TGTGCCAGCAGTGGAGGGGCCAAAAACATTCAGTACTTC. Translating gives CASSGGAKNIQYF. Supplemented by reference TRBV2 and TRBJ2-4, the full variable domain reads EPEVTQTPSHQVTQMGQEVILRCVPISNHLYFYWYRQILGQKVEFLVSFYNNEISEKSEIFDDQFSVERPDGSNFTLKIRSTKLEDSAMYFCASSGGAKNIQYFGAGTRLSVL.

V is TRBV5-4 and J is TRBJ2-7, with 9 bases lining up with TRBD2. Germline CDR1 SGHNT, CDR2 YYREEE (reference sequence). V lost 0 bases to trimming and J lost 4 bases; unmatched junction nucleotides: 2. The CDR3 length is 14 residues. In nucleotides, the CDR3 is TGTGCCAGCAGCTTGGTAGCGGGAGCATACGAGCAGTACTTC. Translated, it gives CASSLVAGAYEQYF.

The rearrangement links TRBV28 to TRBJ1-1, with D perhaps matching TRBD1 (6 bases). V was shortened by 4 bases and J by 5 bases, with 14 bases between the two germline ends. This CDR3 spans 14 amino acids. CDR1 is MDHEN, CDR2 SYDVKM, per germline. The CDR3 nucleotides are TGTGCCAGCAGTTCCCACAGGGAAGTGACTGAAGCTTTCTTT. Its translation: CASSSHREVTEAFF.

The chain recombines TRBV6-5 with TRBJ2-3; D gene uncertain. Per germline, CDR1 MNHEY and CDR2 SVGAGI. This CDR3 comprises 15 residues. V shed 6 bases and J shed 2 bases, with 15 bases lying between them. CDR3 nucleotide sequence: TGTGCCAGCAGCCCGGAGATCAGTTTCACAGATACGCAGTATTTT. Protein: CASSPEISFTDTQYF.

The chain joins TRBV5-6 to TRBJ2-3, with 9 bases that match TRBD2. This CDR3 has 19 amino acids. The V segment lost 2 bases and the J segment 4 bases; nucleotides outside the gene matches: 17. The germline V gene has CDR1 SGHDT and CDR2 YYEEEE. The CDR3 nucleotides are TGTGCCAGCAGCTTTGGTTTAGCGGGAGACTTAAAGAGGGCAGATACGCAGTATTTT. Amino acid sequence: CASSFGLAGDLKRADTQYF. The full variable domain, rest sourced from reference TRBV5-6 and TRBJ2-3, is DAGVTQSPTHLIKTRGQQVTLRCSPKSGHDTVSWYQQALGQGPQFIFQYYEEEERQRGNFPDRFSGHQFPNYSSELNVNALLLGDSALYLCASSFGLAGDLKRADTQYFGPGTRLTVL.

The rearrangement links TRBV2 to TRBJ2-7; the match to TRBD1 covers 8 bases. Trimming removed 6 bases from V and 4 bases from J; junction bases left unmatched: 11. CDR1 is SNHLY, CDR2 FYNNEI, per germline. The CDR3 length is 15 residues. CDR3 bases: TGTGCCAGCAGCGAACAGGGGGTGGAGACTTACGAGCAGTACTTC. Translated: CASSEQGVETYEQYF.